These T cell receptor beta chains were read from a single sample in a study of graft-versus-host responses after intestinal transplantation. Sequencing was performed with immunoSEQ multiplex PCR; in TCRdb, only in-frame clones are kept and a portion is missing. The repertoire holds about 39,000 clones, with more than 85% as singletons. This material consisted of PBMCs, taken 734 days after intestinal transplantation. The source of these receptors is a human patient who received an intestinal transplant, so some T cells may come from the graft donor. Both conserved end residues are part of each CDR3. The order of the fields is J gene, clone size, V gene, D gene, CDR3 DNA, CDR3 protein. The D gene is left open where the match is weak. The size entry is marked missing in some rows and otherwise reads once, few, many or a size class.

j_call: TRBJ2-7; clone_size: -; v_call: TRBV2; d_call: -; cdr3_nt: TGTGCCAGCAGTGGCGGAAGGTGGGCCCCGTACGAGCAGTACTTC; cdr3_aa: CASSGGRWAPYEQYF
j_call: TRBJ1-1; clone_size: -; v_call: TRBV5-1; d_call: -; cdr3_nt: TGCGCCAGCAGCTCCTATATGAACACTGAAGCTTTCTTT; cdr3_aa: CASSSYMNTEAFF
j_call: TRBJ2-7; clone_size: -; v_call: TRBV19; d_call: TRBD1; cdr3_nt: TGTGCCAGTAGTATAGGAGGACAGGGGGCTGTGTACTTC; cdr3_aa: CASSIGGQGAVYF
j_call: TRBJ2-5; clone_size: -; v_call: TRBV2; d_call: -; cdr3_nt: TGTGCCAGCAGGGTCGGACAACAAGAGACCCAGTACTTC; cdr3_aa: CASRVGQQETQYF
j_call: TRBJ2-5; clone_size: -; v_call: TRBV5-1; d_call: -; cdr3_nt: TGCGCCAGCAGCTTGTTTACAGGCCAAGAGACCCAGTACTTC; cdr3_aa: CASSLFTGQETQYF
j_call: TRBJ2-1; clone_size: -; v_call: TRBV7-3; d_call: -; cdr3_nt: TGTGCCAGCAGCCCTACATCGGGTGGGAGGCTCTCCTACAATGAGCAGTTCTTC; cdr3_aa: CASSPTSGGRLSYNEQFF
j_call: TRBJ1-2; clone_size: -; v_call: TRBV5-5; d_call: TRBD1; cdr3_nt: TGTGCCAGCAGCCCAGCGGACAGGAGCTATGGCTACACCTTC; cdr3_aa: CASSPADRSYGYTF
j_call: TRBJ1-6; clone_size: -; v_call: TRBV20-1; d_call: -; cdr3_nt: TGCAGTGCTAGAGATCCTCCAGCCCTCCACTTT; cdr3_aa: CSARDPPALHF
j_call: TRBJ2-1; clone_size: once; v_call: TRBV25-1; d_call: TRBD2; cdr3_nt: TGTGCCAGCAGTGATAAAGCGGGAGCTCACAATGAGCAGTTCTTC; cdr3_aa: CASSDKAGAHNEQFF
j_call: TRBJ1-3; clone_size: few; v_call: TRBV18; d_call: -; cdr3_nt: TGTGCCAGCTCCCCAACCTATCTACGCTCTGGAAACACCATATATTTT; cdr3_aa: CASSPTYLRSGNTIYF
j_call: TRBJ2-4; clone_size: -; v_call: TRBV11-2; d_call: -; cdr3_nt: TGTGCCAGCACCGAAAACCCCCGGCCGACTCCTATAGCCAAAAACATTCAGTACTTC; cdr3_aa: CASTENPRPTPIAKNIQYF
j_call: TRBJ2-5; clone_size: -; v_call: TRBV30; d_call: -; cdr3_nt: TGTGCCTGGAGTGTCGTCACCGGTGGAGAGACCCAGTACTTC; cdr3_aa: CAWSVVTGGETQYF
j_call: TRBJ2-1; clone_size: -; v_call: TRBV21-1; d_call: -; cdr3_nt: TGTGCCAGCGGACAGCCCCTGCGGTACAATGAGCAGTTCTTC; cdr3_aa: CASGQPLRYNEQFF